These T cell receptor beta chains were read from a single sample in a study of T cell repertoires in cytomegalovirus infection. Using its own MiXCR run on the reads, TCRdb lists one record per CDR3 protein. The sample has around 260,000 distinct CDR3 sequences, roughly 10% seen once. The sequencing input was PBMCs. Source of these receptors: a human donor in good health (CMV status not recorded). Some clones in this sample may be carry-over from other donors' samples. Both conserved end residues are part of each CDR3. A D gene is named only where the DNA matches it firmly. The size field is filled for only some rows; it gives once, few, many or a size class.

v_call: TRBV7-9; clone_size: many; d_call: NA; j_call: TRBJ1-5; cdr3_aa: CASSSRAEIGQPQHF; cdr3_nt: TGTGCCAGCAGCTCACGGGCGGAAATCGGCCAGCCCCAGCATTTT
v_call: TRBV29-1; clone_size: many; d_call: TRBD1; j_call: TRBJ2-7; cdr3_aa: CSVAHDIGDRGPEQYF; cdr3_nt: TGCAGCGTTGCCCACGACATAGGGGACAGGGGTCCCGAGCAGTACTTC
v_call: TRBV7-2; clone_size: many; d_call: NA; j_call: TRBJ1-1; cdr3_aa: CASSAQTEVNTEAFF; cdr3_nt: TGTGCCAGCAGCGCCCAGACAGAAGTGAACACTGAAGCTTTCTTT
v_call: TRBV10-3; clone_size: once; d_call: NA; j_call: TRBJ2-1; cdr3_aa: CAISERDEGNEQFF; cdr3_nt: TGTGCCATCAGCGAAAGGGATGAGGGCAATGAGCAGTTCTTC
v_call: TRBV28; clone_size: many; d_call: NA; j_call: TRBJ2-5; cdr3_aa: CASRRTDGPQETQYF; cdr3_nt: TGTGCCAGCAGGCGGACGGACGGCCCCCAAGAGACCCAGTACTTC
v_call: TRBV29-1; clone_size: NA; d_call: NA; j_call: TRBJ2-1; cdr3_aa: CSVGAQAGEQFF; cdr3_nt: TGCAGCGTTGGCGCCCAGGCTGGAGAGCAGTTCTTC
v_call: TRBV7-9; clone_size: few; d_call: NA; j_call: TRBJ2-1; cdr3_aa: CASSSVKAGQQSFKDNEQFF; cdr3_nt: TGTGCCAGCAGCTCAGTTAAGGCGGGACAGCAATCTTTCAAGGACAATGAGCAGTTCTTC
v_call: TRBV7-2; clone_size: many; d_call: NA; j_call: TRBJ2-1; cdr3_aa: CASSVPTRVKEQFF; cdr3_nt: TGTGCCAGCAGCGTACCGACTAGAGTGAAAGAGCAGTTCTTC
v_call: TRBV28; clone_size: few; d_call: NA; j_call: TRBJ2-1; cdr3_aa: CASSSLLQPQFF; cdr3_nt: TGTGCCAGCAGTTCCCTCCTCCAACCGCAGTTCTTC
v_call: TRBV7-2; clone_size: many; d_call: TRBD2; j_call: TRBJ2-2; cdr3_aa: CASSSLASGWRIAGELFF; cdr3_nt: TGTGCCAGCAGTTCGTTGGCTAGCGGATGGAGAATAGCCGGGGAGCTGTTTTTT
v_call: TRBV7-2; clone_size: many; d_call: TRBD2; j_call: TRBJ2-3; cdr3_aa: CASSNGRRGDTQYF; cdr3_nt: TGTGCCAGCAGCAACGGGAGGCGGGGAGATACGCAGTATTTT
v_call: TRBV28; clone_size: NA; d_call: TRBD1; j_call: TRBJ2-7; cdr3_aa: CASSSLWTGGSTYEQYF; cdr3_nt: TGTGCCAGCAGTTCGCTATGGACAGGGGGGTCTACCTACGAGCAGTACTTC
v_call: TRBV7-2; clone_size: many; d_call: NA; j_call: TRBJ2-7; cdr3_aa: CASSAPGFVWQYF; cdr3_nt: TGTGCCAGCAGCGCCCCGGGCTTCGTTTGGCAGTACTTC
v_call: TRBV7-6; clone_size: many; d_call: NA; j_call: TRBJ1-6; cdr3_aa: CASSLQNNSPLHF; cdr3_nt: TGTGCCAGCAGCTTACAAAATAATTCACCCCTCCACTTT
v_call: TRBV7-2; clone_size: many; d_call: NA; j_call: TRBJ2-5; cdr3_aa: CASSDWGLQQETQYF; cdr3_nt: TGTGCCAGCAGCGACTGGGGACTCCAACAAGAGACCCAGTACTTC
v_call: TRBV7-2; clone_size: many; d_call: TRBD1; j_call: TRBJ1-2; cdr3_aa: CASSLAVTGTDGYTF; cdr3_nt: TGTGCCAGCAGCTTAGCCGTGACAGGGACGGATGGCTACACCTTC
v_call: TRBV28; clone_size: few; d_call: NA; j_call: TRBJ2-7; cdr3_aa: CASVGTYSSYEQYF; cdr3_nt: TGTGCCAGCGTCGGGACTTACAGTTCCTACGAGCAGTACTTC
v_call: TRBV7-2; clone_size: many; d_call: NA; j_call: TRBJ2-7; cdr3_aa: CASSLSGYSYEQYF; cdr3_nt: TGTGCCAGCAGCTTGAGCGGATACTCCTACGAGCAGTACTTC
v_call: TRBV28; clone_size: few; d_call: NA; j_call: TRBJ2-7; cdr3_aa: CASSLRVLSSYEQYF; cdr3_nt: TGTGCCAGCAGTTTGCGGGTGCTGAGCTCCTACGAGCAGTACTTC
v_call: TRBV7-2; clone_size: many; d_call: NA; j_call: TRBJ1-1; cdr3_aa: CASSLAARANTEAFF; cdr3_nt: TGTGCCAGCAGCTTAGCGGCCAGGGCGAACACTGAAGCTTTCTTT
v_call: TRBV2; clone_size: many; d_call: TRBD1; j_call: TRBJ1-5; cdr3_aa: CASSLQGADSNQPQHF; cdr3_nt: TGTGCCAGCAGCCTACAGGGGGCAGACAGCAATCAGCCCCAGCATTTT
v_call: TRBV7-2; clone_size: many; d_call: NA; j_call: TRBJ1-1; cdr3_aa: CASSFRNAEAFF; cdr3_nt: TGTGCCAGCAGCTTTAGGAACGCTGAAGCTTTCTTT
v_call: TRBV7-2; clone_size: many; d_call: NA; j_call: TRBJ1-2; cdr3_aa: CASSQERYGYTF; cdr3_nt: TGTGCCAGCAGCCAGGAGAGATATGGCTACACCTTC
v_call: TRBV20-1; clone_size: NA; d_call: NA; j_call: TRBJ2-5; cdr3_aa: CSAMANSRETQYF; cdr3_nt: TGCAGTGCTATGGCAAACTCTAGGGAGACCCAGTACTTC
v_call: TRBV7-2; clone_size: many; d_call: NA; j_call: TRBJ1-2; cdr3_aa: CASSLRKGGAYGYTF; cdr3_nt: TGTGCCAGCAGCTTAAGGAAGGGGGGAGCCTATGGCTACACCTTC
v_call: TRBV14; clone_size: NA; d_call: NA; j_call: TRBJ2-7; cdr3_aa: CASSQSRGQQGWYEQYF; cdr3_nt: TGTGCCAGCAGCCAGTCTCGGGGCCAACAGGGTTGGTACGAGCAGTACTTC
v_call: TRBV7-2; clone_size: many; d_call: TRBD1; j_call: TRBJ2-2; cdr3_aa: CASSRDRPTGELFF; cdr3_nt: TGTGCCAGCAGCAGGGACAGACCAACCGGGGAGCTGTTTTTT
v_call: TRBV6-1; clone_size: few; d_call: NA; j_call: TRBJ2-1; cdr3_aa: CASSQDWSSYNEQFF; cdr3_nt: TGTGCCAGCAGCCAAGACTGGAGCTCCTACAATGAGCAGTTCTTC
v_call: TRBV12-3/TRBV12-4; clone_size: NA; d_call: TRBD1; j_call: TRBJ2-2; cdr3_aa: CASRTGQHTGELFF; cdr3_nt: TGTGCCAGCAGAACGGGACAGCACACCGGGGAGCTGTTTTTT
v_call: TRBV7-2; clone_size: many; d_call: NA; j_call: TRBJ1-6; cdr3_aa: CASSLGGTYNSPLHF; cdr3_nt: TGTGCCAGCAGCTTAGGGGGCACCTATAATTCACCCCTCCACTTT
v_call: TRBV20-1; clone_size: NA; d_call: NA; j_call: TRBJ2-5; cdr3_aa: CSASSVQETQYF; cdr3_nt: TGCAGTGCTAGTTCGGTACAAGAGACCCAGTACTTC
v_call: TRBV6-2/TRBV6-3; clone_size: NA; d_call: NA; j_call: TRBJ1-2; cdr3_aa: CASSPARDVNYGYTF; cdr3_nt: TGTGCCAGCAGTCCCGCCCGGGACGTAAACTATGGCTACACCTTC
v_call: TRBV20-1; clone_size: few; d_call: NA; j_call: TRBJ1-2; cdr3_aa: CSADTGTSYGYTF; cdr3_nt: TGCAGTGCCGATACAGGGACCAGCTATGGCTACACCTTC
v_call: TRBV15; clone_size: many; d_call: TRBD1; j_call: TRBJ1-1; cdr3_aa: CATSSGQGHTEAFF; cdr3_nt: TGTGCCACCAGCAGTGGACAGGGGCACACTGAAGCTTTCTTT
v_call: TRBV6-2/TRBV6-3; clone_size: many; d_call: TRBD1; j_call: TRBJ1-5; cdr3_aa: CASSPSDREGRKQPQHF; cdr3_nt: TGTGCCAGCAGCCCCAGCGACAGGGAGGGTAGAAAGCAGCCCCAGCATTTT
v_call: TRBV20-1; clone_size: NA; d_call: TRBD1; j_call: TRBJ2-7; cdr3_aa: CSVFPGTGAYEQYF; cdr3_nt: TGCAGTGTCTTTCCCGGGACAGGGGCGTACGAGCAGTACTTC
v_call: TRBV7-2; clone_size: many; d_call: NA; j_call: TRBJ1-6; cdr3_aa: CASSPQRGGYNSPLHF; cdr3_nt: TGTGCCAGCAGCCCCCAGCGGGGCGGCTATAATTCACCCCTCCACTTT
v_call: TRBV28; clone_size: many; d_call: NA; j_call: TRBJ2-7; cdr3_aa: CANDLTASRALYEQYF; cdr3_nt: TGTGCCAACGACCTCACGGCCTCGAGAGCGCTCTACGAGCAGTACTTC
v_call: TRBV7-2; clone_size: many; d_call: NA; j_call: TRBJ1-2; cdr3_aa: CASTIGERGYTF; cdr3_nt: TGTGCCAGCACTATCGGGGAGCGGGGCTACACCTTC
v_call: TRBV5-1; clone_size: NA; d_call: TRBD1; j_call: TRBJ1-1; cdr3_aa: CASSLGQGVWMNTEAFF; cdr3_nt: TGCGCCAGCAGCTTAGGGCAGGGGGTTTGGATGAACACTGAAGCTTTCTTT